Below are 8 T cell receptor beta chains sequenced from a single sample in a study of blood T cell repertoires in COVID-19. Libraries were prepared by immunoSEQ multiplex PCR; TCRdb keeps only in-frame clonotypes and omits some of them. The sample records some 230,000 clones, approximately 83% being singletons. Source material: peripheral blood. The receptors originated from a woman in her thirties who had recovered from COVID-19.

J is TRBJ2-1 and V is TRBV13; 11 bases line up with TRBD2. The CDR3 length is 18 residues. J was trimmed by 9 bases and V by 2 bases; bases with no gene match: 15. CDR1 is PRHDT, CDR2 FYEKMQ, per germline (reference sequence). The chain's CDR3 is CASSLRAPDSGRDIEQFF. DNA of the CDR3: TGTGCCAGCAGCTTAAGGGCTCCGGATAGCGGGAGGGACATTGAGCAGTTCTTC. Filled out from reference TRBV13 and TRBJ2-1, the complete variable domain reads AAGVIQSPRHLIKEKRETATLKCYPIPRHDTVYWYQQGPGQDPQFLISFYEKMQSDKGSIPDRFSAQQFSDYHSELNMSSLELGDSALYFCASSLRAPDSGRDIEQFFGPGTRLTVL.

The rearrangement uses TRBV12-3 or TRBV12-4 and TRBJ2-1, with TRBD1 matching 7 bases. The CDR3 has 12 amino acids. V trimming: 6 bases; J trimming: 9 bases; junction bases outside the gene matches: 5. This CDR3 is CASSLQGFEQFF. For the CDR3, the DNA is TGTGCCAGCAGCCTACAGGGGTTTGAGCAGTTCTTC.

The CDR3 loop is CASSHRGAYNEQFF. CDR3 coding DNA: TGTGCCAGCAGCCACAGGGGCGCCTACAATGAGCAGTTCTTC. The rearrangement joins TRBV4-2 to TRBJ2-1; maybe TRBD1 (6 bases). V gave up 3 bases and J gave up 2 bases, with 8 bases separating them. CDR3 size: 14 residues. Germline CDR1 LGHNA, CDR2 YNFKEQ.

The chain joins TRBV6-4 to TRBJ2-7; 15 bases are shared with TRBD2. There are 16 residues in the CDR3. The germline CDR1 and CDR2 sequences are MRHNA and SNTAGT. J was trimmed by 3 bases and V by 4 bases; bases with no gene match: 4. The CDR3 DNA sequence: TGTGCCAGCAGTGTCGGGACTAGCGGGAGGCACTACGAGCAGTACTTC. This encodes CASSVGTSGRHYEQYF.

The chain is built from TRBV11-2 and TRBJ2-7; tentatively, D is TRBD2 (6 bases). The V end was cut by 3 bases, the J end by 2 bases, with 17 bases between. The CDR3 is made up of 16 amino acids. CDR1 is SGHAT, CDR2 FQNNGV, per germline. This CDR3 reads CASSLGGNLVAYEQYF. CDR3 bases: TGTGCCAGCAGCTTGGGGGGAAATCTTGTAGCCTACGAGCAGTACTTC. Full variable domain (outside the CDR3, taken from reference TRBV11-2 and TRBJ2-7): EAGVAQSPRYKIIEKRQSVAFWCNPISGHATLYWYQQILGQGPKLLIQFQNNGVVDDSQLPKDRFSAERLKGVDSTLKIQPAKLEDSAVYLCASSLGGNLVAYEQYFGPGTRLTVT.

V and J are TRBV6-2 or TRBV6-3 and TRBJ2-1; 11 positions agree with TRBD2. V shed 6 bases, J shed 1 base, and the junction held 11 bases outside the gene matches. CDR3 length: 18 residues. Germline assignment: CDR1 MNHEY and CDR2 SVGEGT. The CDR3 nucleotides read TGTGCCAGCAGCGACTTCACTAGCGGGAGAGGGTCCTACAATGAGCAGTTCTTC. As protein: CASSDFTSGRGSYNEQFF.

This clone was seen a single time. V and J are TRBV28 and TRBJ1-2, with TRBD1 identical over 8 bases. Germline V gene lookup returns CDR1 MDHEN and CDR2 SYDVKM. This CDR3 spans 14 amino acids. V shed 7 bases and J 7 bases; nucleotides not matched to a gene: 11. The CDR3 sequence is CASKSGGNPLGYTF. The CDR3, as DNA: TGTGCCAGCAAGTCAGGGGGCAACCCTCTTGGCTACACCTTC.

The chain has TRBV9 and TRBJ2-7; D is uncertain. CDR1 is SGDLS, CDR2 YYNGEE, per germline. The CDR3 covers 13 residues. V was pared by 4 bases and J by 4 bases, with 12 bases between. For the CDR3, the DNA is TGTGCCAGCAGCCCCCTAGGTCGATACGAGCAGTACTTC. This encodes CASSPLGRYEQYF.